This T cell receptor (beta chain) was found in a study of identifying expanded T cells in peripheral blood. A word on this clone: Its antigen is undetermined.

CDR3 length: 14 amino acids. V was pared by 5 bases and J by 1 base, with 5 bases of the junction left unmatched. Per germline, CDR1 SGHRS and CDR2 YFSETQ. No infections or other immune events were documented during collection. Notes on the study in general: Across healthy donors, higher total template counts meant significantly greater approximately 2-week count variance. Technical replicates showed around 1.1 changed clones; around 2 weeks 15 to 20; four weeks 19.

Produced via immunoSEQ multiplex PCR; TCRdb's table is partial and in-frame only. The sample consists of tens of thousands of clones, roughly 86% of them appearing once. The sequencing input was blood. The J gene is TRBJ2-5, the V gene TRBV5-1; 7 nucleotides match TRBD1. The sequence was collected from a person aged 18 to 75 in good health. CDR3 residues: CASRRDSPQETQYF. CDR3 in DNA: TGCGCCAGCAGACGGGACAGTCCCCAAGAGACCCAGTACTTC.